The TCR beta chain described here comes from a study of T cells in localized non-small cell lung cancer. This CDR3 comprises 13 residues. The germline V and J ends were trimmed by 0 bases and 2 bases, with 5 bases remaining between them. Germline values: CDR1 SGHDT, CDR2 YYEEEE. On this clone itself: What it binds is not known.

Profiled with immunoSEQ multiplex PCR; TCRdb holds only in-frame clones, not every one. Of about 41,000 clones listed, 88% are singletons. Study observations and caveats: In adjacent lung appeared a median around 56 of the top 100 tumor clones. Increased T cell density in blood showed an association with longer overall survival. The highest T cell clonality was in uninvolved adjacent lung, above tumor.

The source of this sequence is a female donor older than 55 with stage I squamous cell lung carcinoma. This specimen was peripheral blood, taken before any cancer treatment. The chain is built from TRBV5-6 and TRBJ2-5, with D possibly matching TRBD2 (5 bases). CDR3 DNA sequence: TGTGCCAGCAGCTTGGGAGGGCAAGAGACCCAGTACTTC. Translating it yields CASSLGGQETQYF.